The entry that follows covers one TCR beta chain sequence. Its antigen is unknown. TCRdb's table, derived via immunoSEQ multiplex PCR, lists solely in-frame clones and lacks some. The data show 30,000 to 40,000 clones, roughly 88% seen once. The ends lost 3 bases at V and 0 bases at J; junction bases unmatched: 21. In germline, CDR1 is SGHRS, CDR2 YFSETQ. The CDR3 has 21 residues. This sample is drawn from a study of STAT5B mutations in CD4+ large granular lymphocyte leukemia. Study observations and caveats: Compared with healthy controls (2/35), patient top clones favored TRBV06 (8/27). No patients shared main leukemic clonotypes, though approximately 26% appeared at low frequency elsewhere.

The TCR was taken from a human donor in good health. The V gene is TRBV5-1, the J gene TRBJ2-3; 8 nucleotides align to TRBD1. Sequences were obtained from CD4+ T cells from blood buffy coats. In DNA form, the CDR3 reads TGCGCCAGCAGCTCGCCGAGACGGACAGGGCTCTTATTTGCTAGCACAGATACGCAGTATTTT. Its protein is CASSSPRRTGLLFASTDTQYF. Full variable domain (outside the CDR3, taken from reference TRBV5-1 and TRBJ2-3): KAGVTQTPRYLIKTRGQQVTLSCSPISGHRSVSWYQQTPGQGLQFLFEYFSETQRNKGNFPGRFSGRQFSNSRSEMNVSTLELGDSALYLCASSSPRRTGLLFASTDTQYFGPGTRLTVL.